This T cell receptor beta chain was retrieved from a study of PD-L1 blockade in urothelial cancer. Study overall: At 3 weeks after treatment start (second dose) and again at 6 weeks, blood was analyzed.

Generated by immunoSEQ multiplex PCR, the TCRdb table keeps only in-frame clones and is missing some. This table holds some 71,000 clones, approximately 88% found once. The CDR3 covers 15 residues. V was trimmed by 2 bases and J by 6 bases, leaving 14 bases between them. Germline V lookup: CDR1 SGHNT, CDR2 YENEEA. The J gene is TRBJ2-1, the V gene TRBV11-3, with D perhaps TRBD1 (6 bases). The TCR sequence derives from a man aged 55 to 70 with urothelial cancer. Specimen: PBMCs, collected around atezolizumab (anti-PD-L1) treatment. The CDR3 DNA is TGTGCCAGCAGCTTACGTCCAGGGGCGGGCAATGAGCAGTTCTTC. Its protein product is CASSLRPGAGNEQFF.